These T cell receptor beta chains were read from a single sample in a study of blood T cell repertoires in COVID-19. Profiling relied on immunoSEQ multiplex PCR, and the TCRdb table lists in-frame clones only, not all of them. The sample consists of about 210,000 clones, 85% to 90% of them appearing once. The material sequenced was peripheral blood. These receptor sequences come from a woman in her 70s with acute or convalescent COVID-19. Each CDR3 is given with its conserved first and last residue. The D gene is left open where the match is weak.

>TRBD1|TRBJ1-2|16|TRBV7-2
CASSLAGQGARYGYTF
TGTGCCAGCAGCTTAGCGGGACAGGGGGCGCGGTATGGCTACACCTTC
>-|TRBJ1-6|14|TRBV6-5
CASRRQAGSSPLHF
TGTGCCAGCCGGAGACAGGCCGGTTCTTCACCCCTCCACTTT
>TRBD1|TRBJ2-7|17|TRBV5-1
CASSFLGTGGNTYEQYF
TGCGCCAGCAGCTTCCTTGGGACAGGGGGCAATACGTACGAGCAGTACTTC
>TRBD1|TRBJ2-3|16|TRBV7-2
CASSLAGQASTDTQYF
TGTGCCAGCAGCTTAGCTGGACAGGCTAGCACAGATACGCAGTATTTT
>TRBD1|TRBJ2-3|15|TRBV28
CATHSQGVSTDTQYF
TGTGCCACACATTCACAGGGGGTGAGCACAGATACGCAGTATTTT
>TRBD1|TRBJ1-2|14|TRBV9
CASSVARGDRGYTF
TGTGCCAGCAGCGTAGCCAGGGGGGATAGAGGCTACACCTTC
>TRBD1|TRBJ2-7|16|TRBV20-1
CSASKLQASGGYEQYF
TGCAGTGCTAGTAAACTTCAAGCGTCAGGGGGTTACGAGCAGTACTTC
>-|TRBJ1-1|17|TRBV15
CATSRVGVEGFGTEAFF
TGTGCCACCAGCAGAGTGGGCGTAGAGGGATTCGGCACTGAAGCTTTCTTT
>-|TRBJ1-4|14|TRBV3-1/TRBV3-2
CASSLRGANEKLFF
TGTGCCAGCAGCCTTCGGGGGGCTAATGAAAAACTGTTTTTT
>-|TRBJ1-3|16|TRBV10-3
CAISEREGTTGNTIYF
TGTGCCATCAGTGAACGTGAGGGCACAACTGGAAACACCATATATTTT